A selection of T cell receptor beta chains follows, all from one sample in a study of a mutant IDH1 vaccine in newly diagnosed glioma. No antigen is known for these receptors. Sequenced by immunoSEQ multiplex PCR; TCRdb stores in-frame clones only, minus some. The data contain 25,000 to 30,000 clones, roughly 85% of them seen just once; the ten biggest clones take up under 20%. The sample was PBMCs, taken from a glioma patient whose treatment included an IDH1 peptide vaccine. These receptors originate from a woman in her thirties with glioma. The CDR3 runs from the conserved cysteine through the conserved F or W.

V gene: TRBV6-1; J gene: TRBJ1-4; CDR3 protein: CASDRGYEKLFF
V gene: TRBV2; J gene: TRBJ1-6; CDR3 protein: CASSQTGSSYNSPLHF
V gene: TRBV5-5; J gene: TRBJ1-5; CDR3 protein: CASSLLQGAGPQHF
V gene: TRBV29-1; J gene: TRBJ2-2; CDR3 protein: CSAQGGTSGGTGTGELFF
V gene: TRBV7-9; J gene: TRBJ1-1; CDR3 protein: CASSLGGAATEAFF
V gene: TRBV30; J gene: TRBJ1-3; CDR3 protein: CARTGGNFGNTIYF
V gene: TRBV19; J gene: TRBJ2-3; CDR3 protein: CASSKSSGTDTDTQYF
V gene: TRBV6-5; J gene: TRBJ2-7; CDR3 protein: CASSYGLAGAYEQYF
V gene: TRBV29-1; J gene: TRBJ2-3; CDR3 protein: CSVPLAGRTDTQYF
V gene: TRBV18; J gene: TRBJ1-1; CDR3 protein: CASSPGTGIEAFF